These 10 T cell receptor beta chains were sequenced from one sample in a study of OX40 agonist ivuxolimab in advanced cancers. This table comes from immunoSEQ multiplex PCR, and its TCRdb copy is limited to in-frame clones, with some not included. The table shows approximately 67,000 clones, with roughly 81% occurring only once. This specimen consisted of CD4+ or CD8+ T cells sorted from blood, obtained in a trial of the OX40 agonist ivuxolimab. Every receptor here comes from an adult with an advanced solid tumor such as melanoma, head and neck, liver or kidney cancer.

CDR3 residues: CAWNGDGYSGNTIYF. CDR3 bases: TGTGCCTGGAACGGAGATGGGTATTCTGGAAACACCATATATTTT. V usage is TRBV30 and J usage is TRBJ1-3, with D unresolved. Looked up from germline, CDR1 is GTSNPN and CDR2 is SVGIG (reference sequence). Trimming left V 4 bases short and J 1 base short, with 14 bases between. The CDR3 runs to 15 residues.

The V gene is TRBV2, the J gene TRBJ2-3, with D tentatively TRBD2 (6 bases). V was cut by 6 bases and J by 7 bases, with 20 bases left in between. The length of the CDR3 is 15 residues. CDR1 is SNHLY and CDR2 is FYNNEI in the germline V gene. The CDR3 spells CASRVGGGERNTQYF. CDR3 sequence (DNA): TGTGCCAGCAGGGTGGGGGGAGGAGAACGAAATACGCAGTATTTT.

Written as DNA, the CDR3 is TGTGCCAGCAGTCCAATCGCGGACAGGGTTGTCACCGGGGAGCTGTTTTTT. Residues: CASSPIADRVVTGELFF. The chain combines TRBV7-2 with TRBJ2-2; 8 bases are a match to TRBD1. V gave up 6 bases and J gave up 4 bases; unmatched junction bases: 13. The CDR3 has 17 amino acids. Germline V lookup: CDR1 SGHTA, CDR2 FQGNSA.

This chain joins TRBV7-9 and TRBJ2-3; TRBD2 matches at 12 bases. The CDR3 length is 16 residues. Germline values: CDR1 SEHNR, CDR2 FQNEAQ (reference sequence). J gave up 2 bases and V 4 bases, and 4 bases lay outside the gene matches. The CDR3 loop is CASSSPSGRVTDTQYF. CDR3 bases: TGTGCCAGCAGCTCTCCTAGCGGGAGGGTCACAGATACGCAGTATTTT.

This clone has only a few counts. The CDR3 spells CASSYLGPVSPQHF. CDR3 DNA sequence: TGTGCCAGCAGTTACCTGGGGCCTGTCAGCCCCCAGCATTTT. The chain couples TRBV6-5 to TRBJ1-5; weak D call: TRBD1 (5 bases). There are 14 residues in the CDR3. Trimming shortened V by 2 bases and J by 10 bases, and 15 bases separated the two germline ends. The germline V gene encodes CDR1 MNHEY and CDR2 SVGAGI.

The chain couples TRBV15 to TRBJ1-1, with 7 positions matching TRBD1. Germline V gives CDR1 LNHNV, CDR2 YYDKDF (reference sequence). The CDR3 runs 16 residues. The trim removed 0 bases at V and 0 bases at J, leaving 4 bases unmatched. CDR3 in DNA: TGTGCCACCAGCAGAGAGACAGGGTTGATGAACACTGAAGCTTTCTTT. Translation gives CATSRETGLMNTEAFF.

The chain links TRBV28 to TRBJ2-4; D may be TRBD1 (7 bases). Germline V lookup: CDR1 MDHEN, CDR2 SYDVKM. V lost 3 bases and J 1 base, leaving 10 bases between the germline ends. The CDR3 loop spans 15 amino acids. CDR3 amino acids: CASSFSGGAKNIQYF. In nucleotides, the CDR3 is TGTGCCAGCAGTTTTTCAGGGGGGGCCAAAAACATTCAGTACTTC.

This sequence joins TRBV29-1 and TRBJ2-7; TRBD1 aligns across 7 bases. Trimming removed 6 bases from V and 11 bases from J; junction bases left unmatched: 7. Germline values: CDR1 SQVTM, CDR2 ANQGSEA. This CDR3 comprises 10 residues. Here the CDR3 reads CSVSSGTEYF. The CDR3 coding sequence is TGCAGCGTAAGCTCCGGGACAGAGTACTTC.

The V and J genes are TRBV27 and TRBJ1-1; tentatively, D is TRBD1 (6 bases). This CDR3 region has 15 residues. Germline loops: CDR1 MNHEY, CDR2 SMNVEV (reference sequence). V shed 8 bases and J shed 0 bases, with 16 bases lying between them. The CDR3 region has the DNA TGTGCCAGCGGAAACACTGGACAGTTGAACACTGAAGCTTTCTTT. Translating gives CASGNTGQLNTEAFF.

V and J are TRBV25-1 and TRBJ2-1; 9 bases line up with TRBD2. Germline-derived CDR1 and CDR2 are MGHDK and SYGVNS. The CDR3 has 16 amino acids. J lost 2 bases, V lost 2 bases, and 4 bases had no gene match. The CDR3 DNA sequence: TGTGCCAGCAGTGAAGTAGGACTAGCGACCTACAATGAGCAGTTCTTC. It specifies CASSEVGLATYNEQFF.